This T cell receptor beta chain emerged from a study of shared clonotypes between healthy human individuals. Study information: The study enrolled a couple of women and a few men aged 18 to 49. General study points: Generation probabilities of non-shared clonotypes were lower (relative to those shared by all four donors).

Comment on this clone: Its antigen is not identified.

DNA at 200 ng, approximately 30,000 T cell genomes, went into sorted-subset replicate PCRs. TCRdb's table, derived via immunoSEQ multiplex PCR, lists solely in-frame clones and lacks some. The sample contains hundreds of thousands of clones, almost 97% of which appear only once. This CDR3 comprises 18 residues. V lost 4 bases to trimming and J lost 0 bases, with 19 bases between them. The germline V gene encodes CDR1 MDHEN and CDR2 SYDVKM. The chain has TRBV28 and TRBJ2-1; D is possibly TRBD2 (5 bases). This receptor was taken from a woman younger than 45 in good health. Material: naive CD4+ T cells sorted from blood. Subset of the sample: CD45RA+ positively selected. The CDR3 sequence is CASSYPEKEDSSYNEQFF. CDR3 nucleotides: TGTGCCAGCAGTTACCCCGAAAAGGAGGACTCCTCCTACAATGAGCAGTTCTTC.